Below, 30 T cell receptor beta chains from the same sample are listed, as sequenced in a study of beta chain features in type 1 diabetes. Sequenced material consisted of expressed TCRB transcripts (all of the isolated RNA was reverse transcribed). Data came from immunoSEQ multiplex PCR; TCRdb stores just in-frame clones and leaves some out. The sample includes over 25,000 clones, 56% of them seen just once. Antigens for these TCRs are unknown. Findings and caveats of the study: Type 1 diabetes patients had moderately but significantly shorter TCRB CDR3s in all four CD4+ subsets.

What was sequenced was Tregs from blood. The receptors stem from a woman between 18 and 30 years old with type 1 diabetes.

The chain is built from TRBV7-2 and TRBJ1-1; D is uncertain. Deletions cut 2 bases from V and 7 bases from J, with 8 bases between. Germline V CDR1 and CDR2: SGHTA, FQGNSA. CDR3 length equals 12 residues. The CDR3: CASSLSAGEAFF. The CDR3 bases are TGTGCCAGCAGCTTATCCGCAGGTGAAGCTTTCTTT.

This chain joins TRBV2 and TRBJ2-7, with 14 bases that match TRBD2. Germline CDR1 and CDR2: SNHLY and FYNNEI. This CDR3 has 15 amino acids. V gave up 10 bases and J gave up 6 bases; unmatched junction bases: 11. The CDR3: CATLATSGRAGEQYF. CDR3 nucleotide sequence: TGTGCCACCCTGGCGACTAGCGGGAGGGCCGGCGAGCAGTACTTC.

The count of this clone is one. V is TRBV6-1 and J is TRBJ2-1, with TRBD2 identical over 9 bases. V shed 7 bases, J shed 8 bases, and the junction held 12 bases outside the gene matches. The germline V gene encodes CDR1 MNHNS and CDR2 SASEGT. The CDR3 length is 15 residues. The CDR3 region is CASNSGSAGLDEQFF. DNA for the CDR3: TGTGCCAGCAATAGCGGGAGCGCCGGGCTCGATGAGCAGTTCTTC.

This rearrangement joins TRBV19 to TRBJ1-2; perhaps TRBD1 as D (5 bases). The length of the CDR3 is 16 residues. Germline CDR1 and CDR2: LNHDA and SQIVND (reference sequence). Trimming cost V 6 bases and J 2 bases, with 19 bases left between them. The CDR3 sequence: CASSSRVSRTNYGYTF. The CDR3 DNA sequence: TGTGCCAGTAGCAGTAGGGTATCCAGGACAAACTATGGCTACACCTTC. Filled out from reference TRBV19 and TRBJ1-2, the complete variable domain reads DGGITQSPKYLFRKEGQNVTLSCEQNLNHDAMYWYRQDPGQGLRLIYYSQIVNDFQKGDIAEGYSVSREKKESFPLTVTSAQKNPTAFYLCASSSRVSRTNYGYTFGSGTRLTVV.

This chain links TRBV6-6 with TRBJ2-1, with 9 bases that match TRBD2. Germline loops: CDR1 MNHNY, CDR2 SVGAGI (reference sequence). The CDR3 has 16 residues. The ends lost 6 bases at V and 3 bases at J; junction bases unmatched: 9. The CDR3 spells CASSRRGGQLYNEQFF. As DNA, the CDR3 is TGTGCCAGCAGCCGGCGGGGGGGTCAGCTCTACAATGAGCAGTTCTTC.

V gene TRBV6-5 combines with J gene TRBJ2-7; 8 bases align to TRBD1. This CDR3 region has 12 residues. Trimming at V came to 7 bases and at J to 3 bases, leaving 2 bases not matched to a gene. Per germline, CDR1 MNHEY and CDR2 SVGAGI. The CDR3 sequence is CASKDRDYEQYV. In DNA form, the CDR3 reads TGTGCCAGCAAGGACAGGGACTACGAGCAGTACGTC.

The genes are TRBV19 and TRBJ2-3; TRBD2 might be the D (5 bases). The V gene lost 3 bases and the J gene lost 2 bases, with 15 bases spanning the gap. This CDR3 region has 16 residues. Germline V lookup: CDR1 LNHDA, CDR2 SQIVND (reference sequence). The DNA for the CDR3 is TGTGCCAGTAGTATTCAGGCCTCGGGGTCCACAGATACGCAGTATTTT. As protein: CASSIQASGSTDTQYF.

The rearrangement joins TRBV7-9 to TRBJ1-5, with 7 positions matching TRBD1. The CDR3 extends over 15 amino acids. CDR1 and CDR2 from the germline V gene are SEHNR and FQNEAQ (reference sequence). V lost 1 base and J lost 3; bases outside the gene matches: 3. The CDR3 reads CASSLGTGFNQPQHF. CDR3 nucleotide sequence: TGTGCCAGCAGCTTAGGGACAGGATTCAATCAGCCCCAGCATTTT.

The V call is TRBV30, the J call TRBJ1-5; 11 nucleotides match TRBD1. The length of the CDR3 is 15 residues. Germline V lookup: CDR1 GTSNPN, CDR2 SVGIG (reference sequence). Trimming removed 2 bases from V and 2 bases from J; junction bases left unmatched: 2. CDR3 nucleotides: TGTGCCTGGAGTAGGGGACAGGGGGGCAATCAGCCCCAGCATTTT. Translated: CAWSRGQGGNQPQHF.

This clone occurred once. The chain has TRBV15 and TRBJ1-5; D gene uncertain. CDR1 and CDR2 from the germline V gene are LNHNV and YYDKDF (reference sequence). This CDR3 is built from 15 residues. With 0 bases removed from V and 7 bases from J, the gap between germline ends came to 13 bases. Here the CDR3 reads CATSRDTGSGQPQHF. The CDR3 DNA reads as TGTGCCACCAGCAGAGATACGGGGTCGGGGCAGCCCCAGCATTTT. The full variable domain, with the rest looked up from reference TRBV15 and TRBJ1-5, is DAMVIQNPRYQVTQFGKPVTLSCSQTLNHNVMYWYQQKSSQAPKLLFHYYDKDFNNEADTPDNFQSRRPNTSFCFLDIRSPGLGDTAMYLCATSRDTGSGQPQHFGDGTRLSIL.

This clone was detected only a few times. V gene TRBV5-6 combines with J gene TRBJ1-6; 8 nucleotides align to TRBD1. Trimming cost V 1 base and J 11 bases; bases outside gene matches: 8. The CDR3 has 15 residues. Per the germline V gene, CDR1 is SGHDT and CDR2 is YYEEEE. The CDR3 DNA sequence: TGTGCCAGCAGCTTGCTAGGACAGGGTAGTGCACCCCTCCACTTT. Translating gives CASSLLGQGSAPLHF.

This chain connects TRBV6-5 to TRBJ1-6; 8 positions agree with TRBD1. The CDR3 is 16 residues long. Germline V gives CDR1 MNHEY, CDR2 SVGAGI. V lost 4 bases to trimming and J lost 6 bases; unmatched junction nucleotides: 8. CDR3 coding DNA: TGTGCCAGCAGTTTCGGGGACAGGATCGGTAATTCACCCCTCCACTTT. Amino acid sequence: CASSFGDRIGNSPLHF.

This clone was seen only once. V and J are TRBV2 and TRBJ1-2, with D uncertain. V was pared by 9 bases and J by 4 bases, with 15 bases between. This CDR3 is 13 amino acids long. Germline assignment: CDR1 SNHLY and CDR2 FYNNEI. In DNA form, the CDR3 reads TGTGCCAGGGCGGAAGGGAGCGGCTATGGCTACACCTTC. This codes for CARAEGSGYGYTF.

This clone turned up a few times. The CDR3: CASSPAEQGEAFF. The CDR3, as DNA: TGTGCCAGCTCACCGGCGGAACAGGGAGAAGCTTTCTTT. The J gene is TRBJ1-1, the V gene TRBV18; D may be TRBD1 (6 bases). V was pared by 3 bases and J by 8 bases, with 13 bases between. The CDR3 is 13 amino acids. Germline CDR1 and CDR2: KGHSH and LQKENI.

The chain uses TRBV6-5 and TRBJ2-5; weak D call: TRBD1 (7 bases). Trimming took 6 bases from V and 2 from J, leaving 16 bases between them. Germline V gene lookup returns CDR1 MNHEY and CDR2 SVGAGI. This CDR3 has 15 residues. For the CDR3, the DNA is TGTGCCAGCAGCCGACAGGGAGGTACACAAGAGACCCAGTACTTC. This encodes CASSRQGGTQETQYF.

This clone appeared a few times. V is TRBV4-1 and J is TRBJ2-2, with D perhaps matching TRBD1 (6 bases). CDR1 is MGHRA, CDR2 YSYEKL, per germline. The CDR3 contains 16 residues. V lost 0 bases and J 1 base, leaving 9 bases between the germline ends. CDR3 in DNA: TGCGCCAGCAGCCAAGATGAGGGGGTGAACACCGGGGAGCTGTTTTTT. Protein product: CASSQDEGVNTGELFF.

The chain joins TRBV4-2 to TRBJ1-2; unclear D gene. The germline gives CDR1 LGHNA, CDR2 YNFKEQ. The CDR3 covers 13 residues. V was pared by 0 bases and J by 6 bases, with 8 bases between. CDR3 sequence: CASSQDGQDGYTF. The DNA of the CDR3 is TGTGCCAGCAGCCAAGATGGGCAGGATGGCTACACCTTC.

The chain combines TRBV5-4 with TRBJ2-1; 8 bases are shared with TRBD1. The V gene end was trimmed by 4 bases and the J gene end by 5 bases; junction bases not matched to a gene: 11. Germline V gene sequence: CDR1 SGHNT, CDR2 YYREEE (reference sequence). This CDR3 spans 16 amino acids. CDR3 loop: CASSPPGDRRHNEQFF. CDR3 in DNA: TGTGCCAGCAGCCCTCCTGGGGACAGGAGACACAATGAGCAGTTCTTC.

This clone has only one observation. V usage is TRBV9 and J usage is TRBJ2-1; 7 bases are shared with TRBD2. Germline V CDR1 and CDR2: SGDLS, YYNGEE. The CDR3 contains 15 residues. The V segment lost 3 bases and the J segment 3 bases; nucleotides outside the gene matches: 6. As DNA, the CDR3 is TGTGCCAGCAGCGCCAGCGGGAATGTCTACAATGAGCAGTTCTTC. Translation gives CASSASGNVYNEQFF.

This clone was recorded once. V is TRBV7-6 and J is TRBJ1-5; D call uncertain. V lost 1 base and J lost 0, with 10 bases in between. The CDR3 sequence is 16 residues long. CDR1 and CDR2 (germline): SGHVS, FNYEAQ. CDR3 nucleotides: TGTGCCAGCAGCTTAGGGAGTCCGAATAGCAATCAGCCCCAGCATTTT. Encoded protein: CASSLGSPNSNQPQHF.

The chain has TRBV5-1 and TRBJ2-1; 7 bases are shared with TRBD1. This CDR3 region has 14 residues. Germline lookup yields CDR1 SGHRS and CDR2 YFSETQ. The junction had 7 bases not matched to a gene; V was cut back by 4 bases and J by 6 bases. The CDR3 sequence: CASSLHTGVNEQFF. The DNA for the CDR3 is TGCGCCAGCAGCCTGCATACAGGGGTCAATGAGCAGTTCTTC. The full variable domain, its missing parts supplied by reference TRBV5-1 and TRBJ2-1, is KAGVTQTPRYLIKTRGQQVTLSCSPISGHRSVSWYQQTPGQGLQFLFEYFSETQRNKGNFPGRFSGRQFSNSRSEMNVSTLELGDSALYLCASSLHTGVNEQFFGPGTRLTVL.

This chain joins TRBV14 and TRBJ2-4; 10 bases match TRBD2. Germline trimming cut 3 bases from V and 15 bases from J; bases unmatched to any gene: 5. The CDR3 sequence is 12 residues long. The germline CDR1 and CDR2 sequences are SGHDN and FVKESK. Written as DNA, the CDR3 is TGTGCCAGCAGCCAGTACGGGACTAGCGCGTACTTC. Amino acids: CASSQYGTSAYF. The entire variable domain, with the rest obtained from reference TRBV14 and TRBJ2-4, is as follows: EAGVTQFPSHSVIEKGQTVTLRCDPISGHDNLYWYRRVMGKEIKFLLHFVKESKQDESGMPNNRFLAERTGGTYSTLKVQPAELEDSGVYFCASSQYGTSAYFGAGTRLSVL.

The rearrangement links TRBV7-2 to TRBJ2-3; TRBD2 aligns across 11 bases. J gave up 1 base and V 3 bases, and 6 bases lay outside the gene matches. Germline CDR1 reads SGHTA; CDR2 reads FQGNSA. CDR3 length: 17 residues. The DNA of the CDR3 is TGTGCCAGCAGCTTTTTAGCGGGAGGGGGGCGCACAGATACGCAGTATTTT. Amino acids: CASSFLAGGGRTDTQYF. Variable domain in full (rest from reference TRBV7-2 and TRBJ2-3): GAGVSQSPSNKVTEKGKDVELRCDPISGHTALYWYRQSLGQGLEFLIYFQGNSAPDKSGLPSDRFSAERTGGSVSTLTIQRTQQEDSAVYLCASSFLAGGGRTDTQYFGPGTRLTVL.

The chain carries TRBV7-2 and TRBJ1-5; TRBD1 is a possible D gene (5 bases). The germline CDR1 and CDR2 sequences are SGHTA and FQGNSA. V was pared by 2 bases and J by 7 bases, with 15 bases between. This CDR3 has 15 residues. The CDR3 region has the DNA TGTGCCAGCAGCTTAATTGTTCAGGGCGGACAGCCCCAGCATTTT. Its translation is CASSLIVQGGQPQHF.

This clone was counted between two and nine times. V usage is TRBV5-6 and J usage is TRBJ2-3; 7 bases fit TRBD2. Looked up from germline, CDR1 is SGHDT and CDR2 is YYEEEE. The junction had 9 bases not matched to a gene; V was cut back by 0 bases and J by 2 bases. The CDR3 has 17 residues. CDR3 bases: TGTGCCAGCAGCTTGGAGAGGGGACTACTCCACACAGATACGCAGTATTTT. Translated, it gives CASSLERGLLHTDTQYF.

The chain has TRBV23-1 and TRBJ1-1; 7 bases map to TRBD1. TRBV23-1 is marked as an open reading frame, function uncertain. CDR3 length equals 15 residues. The ends lost 3 bases at V and 5 bases at J; junction bases unmatched: 9. CDR3 residues: CASSQSRGARTEAFF. DNA of the CDR3: TGCGCCAGCAGTCAGTCCAGGGGGGCGAGAACTGAAGCTTTCTTT.

The V call is TRBV30, the J call TRBJ2-3; perhaps TRBD2 as D (5 bases). The CDR3 has 13 residues. Germline-derived CDR1 and CDR2 are GTSNPN and SVGIG (reference sequence). The germline V and J ends were trimmed by 1 base and 1 base, with 6 bases remaining between them. CDR3 coding DNA: TGTGCCTGGAGTGGGGGAGGCACAGATACGCAGTATTTT. It is translated as CAWSGGGTDTQYF.

The chain combines TRBV5-1 with TRBJ2-2; the D is unclear. The CDR3 length is 14 residues. Trimming removed 0 bases at V and 6 bases at J, with 9 bases between. CDR1 and CDR2 (germline): SGHRS, YFSETQ. CDR3 coding DNA: TGCGCCAGCAGCTTGGACGGTCCCCCCGGGGAGCTGTTTTTT. It specifies CASSLDGPPGELFF. Combining the CDR3 with reference TRBV5-1 and TRBJ2-2 gives the whole variable domain KAGVTQTPRYLIKTRGQQVTLSCSPISGHRSVSWYQQTPGQGLQFLFEYFSETQRNKGNFPGRFSGRQFSNSRSEMNVSTLELGDSALYLCASSLDGPPGELFFGEGSRLTVL.

The table lists this clone with a few counts. This sequence joins TRBV7-2 and TRBJ1-5, with D maybe TRBD1 (5 bases). CDR3 length equals 12 residues. Per the germline V gene, CDR1 is SGHTA and CDR2 is FQGNSA. The V and J ends lost 1 base and 15 bases respectively, with 13 bases between them. As DNA, the CDR3 is TGTGCCAGCAGCTTAGATCTCGGGGGACTGCATTTT. As protein: CASSLDLGGLHF.

CDR3 sequence (DNA): TGCAGCGTTGCAGACGGGTTTCTTGGCAATCAGCCCCAGCATTTT. Protein product: CSVADGFLGNQPQHF. The rearrangement uses TRBV29-1 and TRBJ1-5; D is uncertain. Germline values: CDR1 SQVTM, CDR2 ANQGSEA. The V gene lost 4 bases and the J gene lost 2 bases, with 15 bases spanning the gap. The CDR3 is made up of 15 amino acids. Supplemented by reference TRBV29-1 and TRBJ1-5, the full variable domain reads SAVISQKPSRDICQRGTSLTIQCQVDSQVTMMFWYRQQPGQSLTLIATANQGSEATYESGFVIDKFPISRPNLTFSTLTVSNMSPEDSSIYLCSVADGFLGNQPQHFGDGTRLSIL.